This entry is about one T cell receptor (beta chain). The data belong to a study of T cell responses to AZD1222 COVID-19 vaccine. The CDR3 sequence is 12 residues long. Trimming pared 9 bases from V and 7 bases from J, leaving 14 bases between. CDR1 KGHDR and CDR2 SFDVKD come from the germline V gene. Generated by immunoSEQ multiplex PCR, the TCRdb table keeps only in-frame clones and is missing some. Here the sample spans about 85,000 clones, about 87% being singletons. The chain carries TRBV24-1 and TRBJ1-1; D gene ambiguous. This sequence was found in an adult in good health. This material consisted of peripheral blood, taken on day 0 of AZD1222 vaccination. The CDR3 region has the DNA TGTGCCACCGCAAATAGGGTTGATGAAGCTTTCTTT. This sequence encodes CATANRVDEAFF.